This T cell receptor (beta chain) was recovered during a study of memory CD4+ T cells and cytomegalovirus serostatus. Only in-frame clones appear in the TCRdb table, and some are missing; sequencing was by immunoSEQ multiplex PCR. The sample has tens of thousands of clones, under 80% seen once; the top ten hold 0.7% to 0.85%. The sort gate was single viable CD3+CD4+CD8-CD45RO+ cells for memory CD4+ T cells. There are 14 residues in the CDR3. CDR1 is MNHEY and CDR2 is SMNVEV in the germline V gene (reference sequence). V was cut by 6 bases and J by 4 bases, with 15 bases left in between. Sequencing input: memory CD4+ T cells from blood. The chain carries TRBV27 and TRBJ1-2; D unresolved. This clonotype was sampled from an adult in good health and CMV-seronegative. The CDR3 DNA follows: TGTGCCAGCAGCCCCGCAGTCTCCTTCTATGGCTACACCTTC. Its protein is CASSPAVSFYGYTF.